This entry describes one T cell receptor beta chain. Its cognate antigen is unknown. Repertoires were generated with immunoSEQ multiplex PCR, while TCRdb's copy carries only in-frame clones and drops some. The sample yields fewer than 700,000 clones, roughly 95% seen once. Naive-designated CD8 cells lacked CD45RO, were positively enriched for CCR7, and omitted terminally differentiated effector memory CD45RA+ cells. This CDR3 comprises 16 residues. Germline lookup yields CDR1 SGHDT and CDR2 YYEEEE. V was clipped by 3 bases and J by 2 bases, with 18 bases between them. This sample was included in a study of shared clonotypes between healthy human individuals. Study-level points and caveats: Sharing across four donors was seen in 4% to 5% of naive CD4 clonotypes.

The receptor's source is a woman in her 30s in good health. Sequenced: naive CD8+ T cells sorted from blood. V usage is TRBV5-6 and J usage is TRBJ2-7; weak D call: TRBD1 (6 bases). CDR3 amino acids: CASSSAGTTKPYEQYF. CDR3 bases: TGTGCCAGCAGCTCGGCCGGGACAACGAAACCCTACGAGCAGTACTTC.